In this sample, the clone carrying this T cell receptor (beta chain) turned up a few times. The data are from a study of identical twins. MiXCR, run by TCRdb on the 5' RACE reads, gives a single entry per CDR3 protein. This sample has around 490,000 distinct CDR3 sequences, with roughly 13% found just once. Germline V gene data show CDR1 as SGHRS and CDR2 as YFSETQ. This CDR3 has 15 amino acids. V lost 0 bases to trimming and J lost 4 bases, with 10 bases between them. Separately, the same data were catalogued under a study of yellow fever vaccine responses in identical twins.

V usage is TRBV5-1 and J usage is TRBJ1-4; maybe TRBD1 (5 bases). The source is a woman in her late teens or twenties in good health. What was sequenced was CD4+ T cells sorted from blood. Here the CDR3 DNA reads TGCGCCAGCAGCTTGGCTTTGGACATTAATGAAAAACTGTTTTTT. As protein: CASSLALDINEKLFF.